One sample yielded the 6 T cell receptor beta chains listed below, sequenced in a study of blood T cells in healthy people across ages. Through a sample-barcoded 5' primer and a J-beta primer mix, a second PCR was run for roughly 7 to 11 cycles. From the 5' RACE reads, TCRdb called clonotypes with MiXCR, one entry per CDR3 protein. The sample yields approximately 1,700,000 distinct CDR3 sequences, roughly 43% seen once. Sequences were obtained from blood. The source is a human donor in good health.

The sample holds a few counts of this clonotype. The chain has TRBV6-2 or TRBV6-3 and TRBJ1-5; D uncertain. The V end was cut by 6 bases, the J end by 10 bases, with 10 bases between. CDR1 is MNHEY and CDR2 is SVGEGT in the germline V gene. This CDR3 is 11 amino acids long. CDR3 DNA: TGTGCCAGCAGCAGTTCAGGACCCCAGCATTTT. As protein: CASSSSGPQHF.

This sequence joins TRBV7-2 and TRBJ2-7; D unresolved. Trimming stripped 4 bases from V and 2 bases from J, with 9 bases between. Germline V gives CDR1 SGHTA, CDR2 FQGNSA. The CDR3 covers 13 residues. The CDR3 sequence: CASSSRVTYEQYF. CDR3 sequence (DNA): TGTGCCAGCAGCTCCCGGGTCACCTACGAGCAGTACTTC.

A few counts support this clonotype. A single base separates this from a much larger clone, so it may be a read error. The chain is built from TRBV20-1 and TRBJ2-3; 7 bases match TRBD2. This CDR3 is 14 amino acids long. From germline, CDR1 is DFQATT and CDR2 SNEGSKA (reference sequence). With 5 bases clipped from V and 5 bases from J, the junction kept 10 bases outside the gene matches. The CDR3, as DNA: TGCAGTGCTCGTGATGGCGGGGGACGAGATACGCAGTATTTT. Its translation is CSARDGGGRDTQYF.

The chain employs TRBV7-9 and TRBJ2-5; 8 bases are shared with TRBD1. From germline, CDR1 is SEHNR and CDR2 FQNEAQ (reference sequence). CDR3 length equals 14 residues. V trimming: 7 bases; J trimming: 5 bases; junction bases outside the gene matches: 9. The CDR3 nucleotides read TGTGCCAGCAACCGTTTGACAGGGGATGAGACCCAGTACTTC. Encoded protein: CASNRLTGDETQYF.

Only a few counts were recorded for this clonotype. The gene calls are TRBV7-9 and TRBJ2-1; TRBD1 aligns across 8 bases. Germline trimming cut 3 bases from V and 11 bases from J; bases unmatched to any gene: 12. From germline, CDR1 is SEHNR and CDR2 FQNEAQ (reference sequence). The CDR3 runs 15 residues. The CDR3 is CASSFVDRGDPQQFF. The CDR3 DNA reads TGTGCCAGCAGCTTTGTCGACAGGGGAGACCCCCAGCAGTTCTTC.

The chain links TRBV20-1 to TRBJ1-2, with TRBD1 as a possible D gene (6 bases). Germline loops: CDR1 DFQATT, CDR2 SNEGSKA (reference sequence). Trimming left V 6 bases short and J 7 bases short, with 12 bases between. CDR3 size: 11 residues. The DNA for the CDR3 is TGCAGTGCACAGGGTCCGCCTGGCTACACCTTC. Amino acids: CSAQGPPGYTF.